This T cell receptor beta chain appears in the sequencing data of a study of blood T cell repertoires in COVID-19. Study at large: Researchers got acute and convalescent COVID-19 samples from the United States, Italy and Spain. The cDNA or gDNA used as material had been derived from T cells, B-cell-depleted T cells, or PBMCs.

The germline CDR1 and CDR2 sequences are GTSNPN and SVGIG (reference sequence). V dropped 8 bases and J dropped 8 bases, with 21 bases sitting between them. This CDR3 comprises 13 residues. How the authors handled the data: Researchers report that nucleated cell counts were estimated from reference gene primer amplification. Profiling relied on immunoSEQ multiplex PCR, and the TCRdb table lists in-frame clones only, not all of them. The DNA was the basis for D and trimming; V, J and clone size are from that table. The profile shows about 200,000 clones, 88% of them singletons. The TCR sequence derives from a man aged 35 to 55 with active or convalescent COVID-19. The rearrangement joins TRBV30 to TRBJ1-2; the D gene is possibly TRBD1 (5 bases). The sequenced sample consisted of peripheral blood. The CDR3 here is CARGRKGRGGYTF. In DNA form, the CDR3 reads TGTGCCCGGGGAAGGAAGGGGCGGGGAGGCTACACCTTC.